This T cell receptor beta chain was identified in a study of molecular identifiers for immune sequencing clone quantification. The ends were cut back, 6 bases at V and 4 bases at J, with 20 bases in the middle. This CDR3 has 16 residues. Germline V gene data show CDR1 as SEHNR and CDR2 as FQNEAQ (reference sequence). Many counts were recorded for this clonotype. TCR libraries were built in bulk with a published protocol and specific TCR primers. TCRdb reprocessed the PCR reads via MiXCR and lists one record per CDR3 protein. Of over 85,000 distinct CDR3 sequences listed, 21% were seen once; the top ten hold 1% to 1.2%.

The sequence came from a human donor in good health. Some libraries in this study had Jurkat cell RNA spiked in. The chain links TRBV7-9 to TRBJ2-3, with D possibly matching TRBD1 (6 bases). Sequencing was done on a sample of naive CD8+ T cells from blood, with Jurkat cell RNA spiked in. Subset specified: FACS-sorted CD8+CD4-CCR7+CD45RA+ naive T cells. The CDR3 sequence: CASRRETQGRADTQYF. Here the CDR3 DNA reads TGTGCCAGCAGACGAGAAACTCAGGGGCGCGCAGATACGCAGTATTTT. The variable domain in full, completed from reference TRBV7-9 and TRBJ2-3, reads DTGVSQNPRHKITKRGQNVTFRCDPISEHNRLYWYRQTLGQGPEFLTYFQNEAQLEKSRLLSDRFSAERPKGSFSTLEIQRTEQGDSAMYLCASRRETQGRADTQYFGPGTRLTVL.